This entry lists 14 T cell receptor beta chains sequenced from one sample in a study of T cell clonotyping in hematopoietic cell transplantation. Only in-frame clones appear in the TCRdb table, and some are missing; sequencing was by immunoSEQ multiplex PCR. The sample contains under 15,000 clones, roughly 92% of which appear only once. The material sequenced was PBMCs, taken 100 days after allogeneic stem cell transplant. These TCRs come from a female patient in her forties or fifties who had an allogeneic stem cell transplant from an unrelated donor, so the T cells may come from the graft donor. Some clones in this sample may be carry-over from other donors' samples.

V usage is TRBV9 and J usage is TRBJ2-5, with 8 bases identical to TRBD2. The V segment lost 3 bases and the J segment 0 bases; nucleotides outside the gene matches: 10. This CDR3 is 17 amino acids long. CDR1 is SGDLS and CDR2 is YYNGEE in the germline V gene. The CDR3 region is CASSAGGASYNQETQYF. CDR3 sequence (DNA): TGTGCCAGCAGCGCGGGGGGGGCTTCTTATAACCAAGAGACCCAGTACTTC.

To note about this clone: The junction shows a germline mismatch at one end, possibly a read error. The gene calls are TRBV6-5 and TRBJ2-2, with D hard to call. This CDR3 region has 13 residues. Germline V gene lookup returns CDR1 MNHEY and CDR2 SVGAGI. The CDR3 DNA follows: TGTGCCACCAGTACACAAACCACAGGGGAGCTGTTTTTT. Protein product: CATSTQTTGELFF.

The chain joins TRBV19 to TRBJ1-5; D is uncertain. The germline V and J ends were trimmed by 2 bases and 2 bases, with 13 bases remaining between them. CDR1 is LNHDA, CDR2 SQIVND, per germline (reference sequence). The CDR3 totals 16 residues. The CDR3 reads CASSIFSGRRNQPQHF. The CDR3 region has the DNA TGTGCCAGTAGTATATTTTCCGGCCGGCGCAATCAGCCCCAGCATTTT.

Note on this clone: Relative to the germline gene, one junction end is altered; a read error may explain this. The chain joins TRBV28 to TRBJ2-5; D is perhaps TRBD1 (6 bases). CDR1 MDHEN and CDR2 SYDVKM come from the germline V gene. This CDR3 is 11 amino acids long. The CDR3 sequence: CASSQTGTRNF. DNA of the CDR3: TGTGCCAGCAGTCAGACAGGCACCAGGAACTTC.

This CDR3 reads CASSFLGNTQYF. CDR3 nucleotides: TGTGCCAGCAGTTTCCTCGGGAATACGCAGTATTTT. The rearrangement joins TRBV27 to TRBJ2-3; a weak D match, TRBD2 (5 bases). Germline-derived CDR1 and CDR2 are MNHEY and SMNVEV (reference sequence). CDR3 size: 12 residues. Trimming took off 3 bases at V and 7 bases at J, with 8 bases between the two ends.

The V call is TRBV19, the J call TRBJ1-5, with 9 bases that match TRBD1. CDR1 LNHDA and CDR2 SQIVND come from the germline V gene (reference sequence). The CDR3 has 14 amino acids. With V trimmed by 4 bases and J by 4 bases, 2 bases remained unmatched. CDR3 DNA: TGTGCCAGTAGTACGGGACAGGGTAATCAGCCCCAGCATTTT. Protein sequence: CASSTGQGNQPQHF.

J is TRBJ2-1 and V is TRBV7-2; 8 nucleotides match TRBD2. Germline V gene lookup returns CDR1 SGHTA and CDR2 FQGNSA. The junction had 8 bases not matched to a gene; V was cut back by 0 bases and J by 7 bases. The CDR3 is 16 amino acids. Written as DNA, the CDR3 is TGTGCCAGCAGCTTAGCATTAGCGGGATGGGGGAATGAGCAGTTCTTC. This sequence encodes CASSLALAGWGNEQFF.

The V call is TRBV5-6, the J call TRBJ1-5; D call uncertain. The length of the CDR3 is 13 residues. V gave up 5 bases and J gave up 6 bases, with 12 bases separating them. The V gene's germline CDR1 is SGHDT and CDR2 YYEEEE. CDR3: CASSHWGVQPQHF. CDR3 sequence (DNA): TGTGCCAGCAGTCACTGGGGTGTTCAGCCCCAGCATTTT.

The CDR3 spells CASSLAETGGNEQYF. CDR3 in DNA: TGTGCCAGCAGCTTGGCCGAGACAGGGGGCAACGAGCAGTACTTC. The chain couples TRBV5-4 to TRBJ2-7; TRBD1 matches 10 bases. The CDR3 consists of 15 residues. Looked up from germline, CDR1 is SGHNT and CDR2 is YYREEE (reference sequence). Trimming took 0 bases from V and 5 from J; bases not matched to a gene: 5. The full variable domain, completed using reference TRBV5-4 and TRBJ2-7, is ETGVTQSPTHLIKTRGQQVTLRCSSQSGHNTVSWYQQALGQGPQFIFQYYREEENGRGNFPPRFSGLQFPNYSSELNVNALELDDSALYLCASSLAETGGNEQYFGPGTRLTVT.

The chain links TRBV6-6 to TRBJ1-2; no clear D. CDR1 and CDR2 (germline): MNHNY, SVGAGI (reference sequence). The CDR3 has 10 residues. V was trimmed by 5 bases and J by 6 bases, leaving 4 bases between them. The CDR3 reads CASSQDGYTF. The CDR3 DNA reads TGTGCCAGCAGTCAGGATGGCTACACCTTC.

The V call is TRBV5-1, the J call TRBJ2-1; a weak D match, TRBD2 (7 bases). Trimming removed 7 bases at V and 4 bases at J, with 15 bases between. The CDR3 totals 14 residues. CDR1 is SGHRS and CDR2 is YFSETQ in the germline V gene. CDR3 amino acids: CASALGGVYNEQFF. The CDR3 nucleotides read TGCGCCAGCGCTCTAGGGGGGGTTTACAATGAGCAGTTCTTC.

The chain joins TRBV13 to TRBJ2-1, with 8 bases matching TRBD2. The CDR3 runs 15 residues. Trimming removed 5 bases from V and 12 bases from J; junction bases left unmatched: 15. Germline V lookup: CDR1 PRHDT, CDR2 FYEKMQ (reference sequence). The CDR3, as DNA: TGTGCCAGCAGCGACCTAGCGGGTATGCTCGGTCGGCAGTTCTTC. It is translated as CASSDLAGMLGRQFF.

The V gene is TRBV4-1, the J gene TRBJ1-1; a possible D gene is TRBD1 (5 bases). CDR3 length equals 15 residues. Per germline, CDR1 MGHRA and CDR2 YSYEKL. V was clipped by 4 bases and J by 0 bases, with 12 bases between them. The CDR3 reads CASSPGTLMNTEAFF. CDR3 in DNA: TGCGCCAGCAGCCCGGGGACGCTCATGAACACTGAAGCTTTCTTT.

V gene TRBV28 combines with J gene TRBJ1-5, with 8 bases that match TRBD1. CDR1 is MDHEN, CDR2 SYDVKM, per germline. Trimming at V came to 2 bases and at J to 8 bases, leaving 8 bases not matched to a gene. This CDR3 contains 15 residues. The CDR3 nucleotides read TGTGCCAGCAGTTTAGTAGTGGACAGGGTCAAGCCCCAGCATTTT. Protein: CASSLVVDRVKPQHF.